This T cell receptor beta chain was retrieved from a study of shared clonotypes between healthy human individuals. Findings and limits, study-wide: Donor scarcity curtailed the genetic and exposure-history diversity represented herein. Researchers sampled only blood; tissue repertoires likely differ. A reduction in generation probabilities was seen for non-shared clonotypes relative to those shared by all four donors.

The length of the CDR3 is 13 residues. Trimming cost V 8 bases and J 4 bases; bases outside gene matches: 6. Looked up from germline, CDR1 is MNHNS and CDR2 is SASEGT. TCRdb's table, derived via immunoSEQ multiplex PCR, lists solely in-frame clones and lacks some. Of 2,100,000 or so clones detected, approximately 95% appear once; the ten largest clones hold more than 0.1%. Worth noting for this clone: Antigen specificity is unknown.

The TCR sequence derives from a man younger than 35 in good health. The chain combines TRBV6-1 with TRBJ2-7; 9 bases are a match to TRBD1. The sequencing input was naive CD4+ T cells sorted from blood. Subset indicated: CD45RA+ positively selected. The CDR3 bases are TGTGCCAGCGCCCGGGGACAGGGATACGAGCAGTACTTC. This codes for CASARGQGYEQYF.